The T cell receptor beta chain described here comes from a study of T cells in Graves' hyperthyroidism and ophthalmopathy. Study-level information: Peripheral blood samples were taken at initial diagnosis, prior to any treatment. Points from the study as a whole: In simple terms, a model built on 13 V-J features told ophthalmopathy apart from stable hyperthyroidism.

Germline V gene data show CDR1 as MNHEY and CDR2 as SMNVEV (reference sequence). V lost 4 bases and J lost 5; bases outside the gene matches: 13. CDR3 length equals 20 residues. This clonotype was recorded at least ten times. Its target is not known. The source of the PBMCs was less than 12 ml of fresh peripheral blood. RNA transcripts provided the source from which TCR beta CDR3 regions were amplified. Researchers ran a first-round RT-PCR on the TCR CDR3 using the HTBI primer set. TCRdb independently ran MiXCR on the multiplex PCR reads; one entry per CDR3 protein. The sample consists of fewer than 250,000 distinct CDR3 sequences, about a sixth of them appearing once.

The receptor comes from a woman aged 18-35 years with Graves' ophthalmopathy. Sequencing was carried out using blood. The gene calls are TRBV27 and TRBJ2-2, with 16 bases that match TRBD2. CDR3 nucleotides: TGTGCCAGCAGTTCTACCGGGACTAGCGGGAGGGATTTTCCGACCGGGGAGCTGTTTTTT. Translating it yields CASSSTGTSGRDFPTGELFF.